This record concerns one T cell receptor beta chain sequence. This entry comes from a study of cytomegalovirus exposure and HLA in healthy donors. 13 Jbeta primers and 60 Vbeta primers were used for the PCR. This table comes from immunoSEQ multiplex PCR, and its TCRdb copy is limited to in-frame clones, with some not included. The sample lists 120,000 to 150,000 clones, roughly 80% occurring once. The V gene's germline CDR1 is MNHEY and CDR2 SMNVEV (reference sequence). J was trimmed by 0 bases and V by 6 bases; bases with no gene match: 12. CDR3 length equals 17 residues. This sequence joins TRBV27 and TRBJ1-1; 8 bases fit TRBD1. This receptor was identified in a woman aged 40 to 50 in good health and CMV-seropositive. Sample: PBMCs. CDR3 bases: TGTGCCAGCAGAGGCAGGGGGCTAAGGTGGGTGAACACTGAAGCTTTCTTT. It translates to CASRGRGLRWVNTEAFF.